What follows describes a single T cell receptor (beta chain). Study processing details: Amplifying reference gene primers gave estimates of nucleated cell counts. Repertoires were generated with immunoSEQ multiplex PCR, while TCRdb's copy carries only in-frame clones and drops some. V and J calls and clone size are those listed in that table; D and trimming were worked out from the DNA. The sample holds about 170,000 clones; 82% are singletons and the top ten take more than 7.5%. CDR1 is WNHNN, CDR2 SYGVQD, per germline (reference sequence). This CDR3 is 17 amino acids long. Germline trimming cut 2 bases from V and 7 bases from J; bases unmatched to any gene: 12. The source of the sample is a study of blood T cell repertoires in COVID-19. Study as a whole: Sites in the United States, Italy and Spain provided acute and convalescent COVID-19 samples. PBMCs, B-cell-depleted T cells, or T cells were the source of the cDNA or gDNA that made up the material.

Sequenced material: peripheral blood. This sequence originates from a woman in her 70s with acute or convalescent COVID-19. The V gene is TRBV10-1, the J gene TRBJ2-1; 9 bases agree with TRBD2. The CDR3 DNA sequence: TGCGCCAGCAGTGAGGCGAGACTTAGCGGGAGTCAGAATGAGCAGTTCTTC. Its protein is CASSEARLSGSQNEQFF.